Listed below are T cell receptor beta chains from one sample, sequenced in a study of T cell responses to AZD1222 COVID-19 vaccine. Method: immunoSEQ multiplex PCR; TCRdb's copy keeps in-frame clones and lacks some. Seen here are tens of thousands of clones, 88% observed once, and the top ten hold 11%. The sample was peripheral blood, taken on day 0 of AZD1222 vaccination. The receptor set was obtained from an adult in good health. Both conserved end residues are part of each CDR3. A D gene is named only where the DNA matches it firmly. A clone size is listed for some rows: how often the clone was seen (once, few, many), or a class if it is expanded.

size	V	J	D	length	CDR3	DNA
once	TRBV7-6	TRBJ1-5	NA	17	CASSPTPLGGRILSQHF	TGTGCCAGCAGCCCAACGCCCTTGGGGGGCAGGATATTGTCCCAGCATTTT
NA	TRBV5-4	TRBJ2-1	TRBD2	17	CASSPISTAGGPGEQFF	TGTGCCAGCAGCCCCATATCCACAGCGGGAGGGCCAGGGGAGCAGTTCTTC
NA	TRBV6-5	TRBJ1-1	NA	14	CASSSRRENTEAFF	TGTGCCAGCAGTTCCAGGAGGGAGAACACTGAAGCTTTCTTT
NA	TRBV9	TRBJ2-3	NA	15	CASSVDPSTTDTQYF	TGTGCCAGCAGCGTAGATCCTAGCACGACAGATACGCAGTATTTT
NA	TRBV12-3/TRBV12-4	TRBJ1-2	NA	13	CASSLEGDYGYTF	TGTGCCAGCAGTTTGGAGGGGGACTATGGCTACACCTTC
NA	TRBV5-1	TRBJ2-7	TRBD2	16	CASRGLAGASAYEQYF	TGCGCCAGCAGGGGACTAGCGGGAGCAAGCGCCTACGAGCAGTACTTC
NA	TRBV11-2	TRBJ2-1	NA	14	CATGQTSSYNEQFF	TGTGCCACCGGACAGACGAGTTCCTACAATGAGCAGTTCTTC
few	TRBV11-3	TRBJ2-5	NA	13	CASSLGPQETQYF	TGTGCCAGCAGCTTAGGTCCCCAAGAGACCCAGTACTTC
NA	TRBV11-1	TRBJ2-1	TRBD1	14	CASSSRDRGNEQFF	TGTGCCAGCAGCTCACGGGACAGGGGTAATGAGCAGTTCTTC
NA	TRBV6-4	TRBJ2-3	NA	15	CASSRVAGDADTQYF	TGTGCCAGCAGTCGGGTTGCTGGTGACGCAGATACGCAGTATTTT
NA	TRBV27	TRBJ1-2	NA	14	CASRLSGEGYGYTF	TGTGCCAGCAGACTTTCCGGGGAGGGCTATGGCTACACCTTC
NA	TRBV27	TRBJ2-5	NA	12	CASKGYQETQYF	TGTGCCAGCAAGGGATACCAAGAGACCCAGTACTTC
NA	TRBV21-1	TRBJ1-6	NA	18	CASNGCYWDRSYNSPLHF	TGTGCCAGCAACGGGTGTTATTGGGACAGATCCTATAATTCACCCCTCCACTTT
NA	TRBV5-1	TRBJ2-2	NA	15	CASSLQHTNTGELFF	TGCGCCAGCAGCTTGCAACACACCAACACCGGGGAGCTGTTTTTT
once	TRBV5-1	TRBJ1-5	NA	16	CASSLGPGQGNQPQHF	TGCGCCAGCAGCTTGGGTCCGGGACAAGGCAATCAGCCCCAGCATTTT
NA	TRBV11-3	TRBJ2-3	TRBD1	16	CASSLGGTGGTDTQYF	TGTGCCAGCAGCTTAGGCGGGACAGGGGGAACAGATACGCAGTATTTT
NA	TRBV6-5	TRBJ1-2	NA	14	CASRAPDKNYGYTF	TGTGCCAGCAGAGCCCCGGACAAAAACTATGGCTACACCTTC
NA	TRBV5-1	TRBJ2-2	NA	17	CASSLFHWGALTGELFF	TGCGCCAGCAGCTTGTTTCATTGGGGGGCCCTCACCGGGGAGCTGTTTTTT
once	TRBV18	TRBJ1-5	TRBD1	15	CASSPPPGGNQPQHF	TGTGCCAGCTCACCCCCGCCAGGGGGGAATCAACCCCAGCATTTT
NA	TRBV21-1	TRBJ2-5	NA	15	CASSRLGTSRETQYF	TGTGCCAGCAGCAGACTCGGGACTAGCAGAGAGACCCAGTACTTC
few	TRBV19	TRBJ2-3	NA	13	CASRPPTGTTQYF	TGTGCCAGTAGACCCCCAACAGGGACCACGCAGTATTTT
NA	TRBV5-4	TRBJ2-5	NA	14	CASRPGGPGETQYF	TGTGCCAGCAGACCGGGGGGCCCTGGAGAGACCCAGTACTTC
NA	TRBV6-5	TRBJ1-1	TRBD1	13	CASMRGQGEVAFF	TGTGCCAGCATGAGGGGACAGGGCGAGGTAGCTTTCTTT
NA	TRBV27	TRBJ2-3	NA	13	CASSFSHTDTQYF	TGTGCCAGCAGTTTTTCTCACACAGATACGCAGTATTTT
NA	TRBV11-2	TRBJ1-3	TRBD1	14	CASGRGGGGNTIYF	TGTGCCAGCGGAAGAGGGGGCGGAGGAAACACCATATATTTT
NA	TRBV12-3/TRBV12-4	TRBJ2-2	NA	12	CASTKGTGELFF	TGTGCCAGCACCAAAGGCACCGGGGAGCTGTTTTTT
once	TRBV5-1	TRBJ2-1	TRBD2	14	CASSLAQPGGEQFF	TGCGCCAGCAGCTTGGCGCAGCCGGGGGGTGAGCAGTTCTTC
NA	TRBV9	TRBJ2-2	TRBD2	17	CASSAETGTSGKGELFF	TGTGCCAGCAGCGCCGAGACCGGGACTAGCGGGAAGGGGGAGCTGTTTTTT
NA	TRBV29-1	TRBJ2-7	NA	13	CSVGVTGQTEQYF	TGCAGCGTGGGAGTGACAGGCCAGACCGAGCAGTACTTC
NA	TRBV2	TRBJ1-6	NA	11	CASSVSVPLHF	TGTGCCAGCAGTGTCTCGGTCCCCCTCCACTTT
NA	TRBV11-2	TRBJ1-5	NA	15	CASSWTLDGNQPQHF	TGTGCCAGCAGCTGGACCTTGGACGGCAATCAGCCCCAGCATTTT
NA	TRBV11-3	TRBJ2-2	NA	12	CASGVNTGELFF	TGTGCCAGCGGGGTGAACACCGGGGAGCTGTTTTTT
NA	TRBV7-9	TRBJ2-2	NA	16	CASSPRRVGGTGELFF	TGTGCCAGCAGCCCCCGGAGGGTCGGGGGCACCGGGGAGCTGTTTTTT
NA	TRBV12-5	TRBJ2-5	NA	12	CASAYTSETQYF	TGTGCTAGTGCATATACCTCAGAGACCCAGTACTTC
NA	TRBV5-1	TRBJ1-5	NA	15	CATRLGPYSNQPQHF	TGCGCCACCCGATTGGGGCCCTATAGCAATCAGCCCCAGCATTTT
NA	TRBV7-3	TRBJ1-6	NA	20	CASSPPLRRGEHSYNSPLHF	TGTGCCAGCAGCCCCCCTCTTCGACGGGGCGAACACTCCTATAATTCACCCCTCCACTTT
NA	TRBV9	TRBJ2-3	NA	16	CASSVLGRTSTDTQYF	TGTGCCAGCAGCGTGCTGGGACGGACCTCCACAGATACGCAGTATTTT
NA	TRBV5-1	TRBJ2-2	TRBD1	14	CASSPGGNTGELFF	TGCGCCAGCAGCCCAGGGGGGAACACCGGGGAGCTGTTTTTT
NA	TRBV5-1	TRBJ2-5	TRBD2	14	CASSPAGEQETQYF	TGCGCCAGCAGCCCCGCGGGGGAACAAGAGACCCAGTACTTC
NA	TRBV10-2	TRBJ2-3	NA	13	CASGPGRTDTQYF	TGCGCCAGCGGACCGGGACGCACAGATACGCAGTATTTT
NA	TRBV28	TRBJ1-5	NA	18	CASRKPRWGASGNQPQHF	TGTGCCAGCAGAAAACCACGGTGGGGGGCATCTGGCAATCAGCCCCAGCATTTT
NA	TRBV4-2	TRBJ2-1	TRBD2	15	CASSTAPGLAAEQFF	TGTGCCAGCAGCACGGCTCCGGGACTAGCCGCCGAGCAGTTCTTC
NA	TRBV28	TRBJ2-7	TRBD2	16	CASSSSSGRRLYEQYF	TGTGCCAGCAGTTCATCTAGCGGGAGACGTCTCTACGAGCAGTACTTC
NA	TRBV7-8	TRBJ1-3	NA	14	CASSLAVSGNTIYF	TGTGCCAGCAGCTTAGCAGTCTCTGGAAACACCATATATTTT
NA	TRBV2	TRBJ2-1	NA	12	CASSGQGDEQFF	TGTGCCAGCAGTGGGCAGGGCGATGAGCAGTTCTTC
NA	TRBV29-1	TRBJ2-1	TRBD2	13	CSASSGSGNEQFF	TGCAGCGCGAGTAGCGGGAGTGGGAATGAGCAGTTCTTC
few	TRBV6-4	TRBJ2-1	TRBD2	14	CASSEREGYNEQFF	TGTGCCAGCAGTGAGCGGGAGGGCTACAATGAGCAGTTCTTC
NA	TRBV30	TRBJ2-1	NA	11	CAWHRRRGQFF	TGTGCCTGGCATAGGAGACGGGGGCAGTTCTTC
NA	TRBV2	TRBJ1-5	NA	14	CASRRLISNQPQHF	TGTGCCAGCAGAAGATTAATCAGCAATCAGCCCCAGCATTTT
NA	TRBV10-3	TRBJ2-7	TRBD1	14	CAISGGQAGWEQYF	TGTGCCATCAGTGGGGGACAGGCTGGGTGGGAGCAGTACTTC
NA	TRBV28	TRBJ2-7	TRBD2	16	CASDLGATSGKVEQYF	TGTGCCAGTGACCTAGGGGCGACTAGCGGGAAGGTGGAGCAGTACTTC
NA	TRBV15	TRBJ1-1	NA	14	CATSRSGSNTEAFF	TGTGCCACCAGCAGATCAGGGTCGAACACTGAAGCTTTCTTT
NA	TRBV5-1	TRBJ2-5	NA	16	CASSVTPPGEGETQYF	TGCGCCAGCAGCGTAACTCCCCCTGGAGAGGGAGAGACCCAGTACTTC
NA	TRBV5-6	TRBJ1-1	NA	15	CASSFGGGTTLEAFF	TGTGCCAGCAGCTTCGGGGGGGGGACTACCCTTGAAGCTTTCTTT
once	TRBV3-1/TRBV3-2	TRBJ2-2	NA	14	CASSQARWTGELFF	TGTGCCAGCAGCCAAGCCAGGTGGACCGGGGAGCTGTTTTTT
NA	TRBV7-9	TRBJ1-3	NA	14	CASSFTGIGNTIYF	TGTGCCAGCAGCTTTACAGGGATCGGAAACACCATATATTTT
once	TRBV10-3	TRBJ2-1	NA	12	CAISASTNEQFF	TGTGCCATCAGCGCCTCAACTAATGAGCAGTTCTTC